The 30 T cell receptor beta chains presented below share a single source sample, sequenced in a study of post-analysis software for immune sequencing data (dated by TCRdb to the mid-2010s). General study outcomes and caveats: Significantly higher frequencies in patients than in controls were found for about 5 TRBV segments, including TRBV5-6, TRBV5-1 and TRBV20-1.

The library was made by PCR. Sequenced on an Illumina HiSeq 2500. Unique molecular identifiers were incorporated into TCR beta cDNA libraries to reduce PCR and sequencing biases. TCRdb took the public reads, trimmed them with fastp at Q25, ran MiXCR for clone calling and kept in-frame beta chains. Every distinct CDR3 protein forms one entry, paired with its most common genes and DNA. Across this sample there are about 560,000 distinct CDR3 sequences, with 44% seen only once. The ten largest clonotypes hold about 1.8% of the sample. Their target antigens are unknown. The sample taken for sequencing was blood. These receptors all stem from a girl between 5 and 17 years old with multiple sclerosis.

A few counts support this clonotype. CDR3 in amino acids: CASSQYGTNFGPDNEQFF. CDR3 in DNA: TGTGCCAGCAGTCAGTACGGGACAAATTTTGGGCCCGACAATGAGCAGTTCTTC. The rearrangement joins TRBV6-1 to TRBJ2-1, with a weak D call TRBD1 (6 bases). The V end lost 5 bases, the J end lost 5 bases, and 25 bases lay between the germline ends. Germline CDR1 and CDR2: MNHNS and SASEGT. The length of the CDR3 is 18 residues.

The table lists this clonotype with a few counts. This rearrangement joins TRBV5-4 to TRBJ1-1, with 8 nucleotides matching TRBD1. The V gene's germline CDR1 is SGHNT and CDR2 YYREEE (reference sequence). Trimming took 7 bases from V and 1 from J; bases not matched to a gene: 9. The CDR3 is made up of 15 amino acids. The CDR3 here is CASGPDGTGNTEAFF. The CDR3 DNA sequence: TGTGCCAGCGGCCCCGACGGGACAGGGAACACTGAAGCTTTCTTT.

In its sample, this clonotype was seen a few times. The genes are TRBV5-1 and TRBJ2-5; D not resolved. Germline-derived CDR1 and CDR2 are SGHRS and YFSETQ. V was shortened by 5 bases and J by 2 bases, with 16 bases between the two germline ends. The CDR3 has 15 amino acids. CDR3: CASSLQHPSQETQYF. The CDR3 DNA is TGCGCCAGCAGTCTCCAGCATCCCTCGCAAGAGACCCAGTACTTC.

V and J are TRBV12-3 or TRBV12-4 and TRBJ1-5, with D unclear. V lost 5 bases and J lost 0, with 11 bases in between. The CDR3 sequence is 15 residues long. For the CDR3, the DNA is TGTGCCAGCAGTGATACGATGTATAGCAATCAGCCCCAGCATTTT. Translation: CASSDTMYSNQPQHF.

This clonotype was detected only a few times. V and J are TRBV20-1 and TRBJ1-5, with D maybe TRBD1 (5 bases). Trimming shortened V by 4 bases and J by 1 base, and 14 bases separated the two germline ends. CDR3 length equals 15 residues. Germline loops: CDR1 DFQATT, CDR2 SNEGSKA (reference sequence). DNA for the CDR3: TGCAGTGCTATCGTACCCGACAGAAGCAATCAGCCCCAGCATTTT. Translated: CSAIVPDRSNQPQHF.

This chain joins TRBV4-2 and TRBJ2-7; D assignment may be TRBD1 or TRBD2 (5 bases each). The germline CDR1 and CDR2 sequences are LGHNA and YNFKEQ. V shed 5 bases and J shed 6 bases, with 11 bases lying between them. CDR3 length: 12 residues. Written as DNA, the CDR3 is TGTGCCAGCAGCTTACCGGGGCTCGAGCAGTACTTC. This translates into CASSLPGLEQYF.

This clonotype was observed a few times. The chain combines TRBV3-1 with TRBJ2-3, with D perhaps TRBD2 (6 bases). The CDR3 sequence is 15 residues long. V was clipped by 3 bases and J by 3 bases, with 13 bases between them. The germline gives CDR1 LGHDT, CDR2 YNNKEL (reference sequence). The CDR3 DNA is TGTGCCAGCAGCCATCGCCGGGGAGGTACAGATACGCAGTATTTT. Protein: CASSHRRGGTDTQYF.

The chain links TRBV4-2 to TRBJ2-5, with 10 bases fitting TRBD2. The CDR3 length is 17 residues. Germline V lookup: CDR1 LGHNA, CDR2 YNFKEQ. The J segment lost 0 bases and the V segment lost 1 base, leaving 5 bases of the junction unmatched. In DNA, the CDR3 is TGTGCCAGCAGCCAAGGGCAAGCGGGGGGGGACCAAGAGACCCAGTACTTC. It yields the protein CASSQGQAGGDQETQYF.

V is TRBV4-2 and J is TRBJ2-7; D not resolved. CDR1 and CDR2 from the germline V gene are LGHNA and YNFKEQ. This CDR3 has 17 amino acids. Trimming shortened V by 0 bases and J by 0 bases, and 15 bases separated the two germline ends. DNA for the CDR3: TGTGCCAGCAGCCAAGATAACGTCGGATGGAGCTCCTACGAGCAGTACTTC. This translates into CASSQDNVGWSSYEQYF.

This clonotype showed up just a few times. The chain links TRBV9 to TRBJ2-1; D is ambiguous. The CDR3 sequence is 13 residues long. Trimming removed 0 bases at V and 9 bases at J, with 10 bases between. CDR1 is SGDLS, CDR2 YYNGEE, per germline. The DNA for the CDR3 is TGTGCCAGCAGCGTAGGATTATATCCTGAGCAGTTCTTC. Its protein is CASSVGLYPEQFF.

The chain recombines TRBV29-1 with TRBJ2-7; D is possibly TRBD1 (5 bases). The J call is in doubt because the DNA end fits TRBJ2-5 better. Germline-derived CDR1 and CDR2 are SQVTM and ANQGSEA. CDR3 length: 14 residues. This CDR3 reads CSADHGAPKETQYF. CDR3 DNA: TGCAGCGCCGACCATGGGGCACCCAAAGAGACCCAGTACTTC.

The chain employs TRBV29-1 and TRBJ2-7, with TRBD2 as a possible D gene (6 bases). CDR1 is SQVTM and CDR2 is ANQGSEA in the germline V gene. V lost 7 bases to trimming and J lost 5 bases, with 24 bases between them. The CDR3 runs to 15 residues. DNA for the CDR3: TGCAGCGCCGTAAAGCAGGAGGGCAAGATTGACGAGCAGTACTTC. This encodes CSAVKQEGKIDEQYF.

This clonotype has more than one count but fewer than ten. This chain connects TRBV7-6 to TRBJ2-3; TRBD1 matches at 7 bases. The germline V gene has CDR1 SGHVS and CDR2 FNYEAQ. The CDR3 length is 14 residues. With V trimmed by 5 bases and J by 3 bases, 5 bases remained unmatched. The CDR3 spells CASSRGQITDTQYF. As DNA, the CDR3 is TGTGCCAGCAGCCGGGGACAGATAACAGATACGCAGTATTTT.

The chain joins TRBV29-1 to TRBJ1-2; unclear D gene. CDR3 length: 12 amino acids. The germline gives CDR1 SQVTM, CDR2 ANQGSEA. Trimming removed 7 bases at V and 6 bases at J, with 15 bases between. In DNA, the CDR3 is TGCAGCGCCGATGGAGGGTGGGATGGCTACACCTTC. Translating gives CSADGGWDGYTF.

This clonotype was observed a few times. The chain uses TRBV6-6 and TRBJ1-2; D gene uncertain. Trimming shortened V by 3 bases and J by 4 bases, and 9 bases separated the two germline ends. The CDR3 has 13 residues. Germline CDR1 and CDR2: MNHNY and SVGAGI (reference sequence). CDR3 residues: CASSYDNSYGYTF. DNA of the CDR3: TGTGCCAGCAGTTATGACAATTCCTATGGCTACACCTTC.

This clonotype was found once. The chain links TRBV3-1 to TRBJ2-1; TRBD2 aligns across 9 bases. This CDR3 contains 15 residues. Germline V gene data show CDR1 as LGHDT and CDR2 as YNNKEL (reference sequence). The junction had 7 bases not matched to a gene; V was cut back by 1 base and J by 9 bases. CDR3 loop: CASSQGIAGESEQFF. CDR3 bases: TGTGCCAGCAGCCAAGGTATAGCGGGGGAGAGTGAGCAGTTCTTC.

This clonotype appeared once. J is TRBJ1-4 and V is TRBV11-2; the D gene is possibly TRBD1 (6 bases). V shed 3 bases and J shed 3 bases, with 11 bases lying between them. Germline V CDR1 and CDR2: SGHAT, FQNNGV. CDR3 length equals 15 residues. The CDR3 nucleotides are TGTGCCAGCAGCTTGGGGGCGGGTGCTAATGAAAAACTGTTTTTT. Its protein is CASSLGAGANEKLFF.

This clonotype was seen more than once but under ten times. This chain connects TRBV7-6 to TRBJ2-1; 10 bases are a match to TRBD2. This CDR3 has 15 residues. V dropped 6 bases and J dropped 6; count of bases not matched to a gene: 8. Germline V lookup: CDR1 SGHVS, CDR2 FNYEAQ. The CDR3 bases are TGTGCCAGCAGTTCCAGCGGGGGGGTAACCAATGAGCAGTTCTTC. It specifies CASSSSGGVTNEQFF.

The chain joins TRBV5-1 to TRBJ1-4, with a weak D call TRBD1 (5 bases). The CDR3 length is 14 residues. The V gene's germline CDR1 is SGHRS and CDR2 YFSETQ. V was cut by 4 bases and J by 10 bases, with 17 bases left in between. As DNA, the CDR3 is TGCGCCAGCAGCCAAGACCTCAGGGAGGGAAAACTGTTTTTT. Translation gives CASSQDLREGKLFF.

The chain carries TRBV10-3 and TRBJ2-4, with D hard to call. Near its end, the DNA agrees better with TRBJ2-7, so the J call may be wrong. In germline, CDR1 is ENHRY, CDR2 SYGVKD. This CDR3 region has 12 residues. CDR3 bases: TGTGCCATCAGTGATATACAGCACGAGCAGTACTTC. It encodes CAISDIQHEQYF.

The chain recombines TRBV6-1 with TRBJ2-3; D tentatively fits TRBD1 or TRBD2 (6 bases each). CDR3 size: 17 residues. V was clipped by 6 bases and J by 4 bases, with 23 bases between them. Germline CDR1 reads MNHNS; CDR2 reads SASEGT. CDR3 bases: TGTGCCAGCAGCTTGGCACAGGGTAGCGGCCCGGCAGATACGCAGTATTTT. It codes for CASSLAQGSGPADTQYF.

This clonotype was recorded a few times. CDR3 region: CASSDGLARETQYF. The DNA for the CDR3 is TGTGCCAGCAGCGACGGACTAGCCCGAGAGACCCAGTACTTC. The chain couples TRBV6-2 or TRBV6-3 to TRBJ2-5; 8 positions match TRBD2. This CDR3 has 14 residues. After removal of 6 bases from V and 4 bases from J, the junction contained 7 bases not matched to a gene. In germline, CDR1 is MNHEY, CDR2 SVGEGT.

The rearrangement joins TRBV29-1 to TRBJ2-5; the D is unclear. The end of the DNA fits TRBJ2-7 better, so the J call may be wrong. CDR3 length: 16 amino acids. Germline V lookup: CDR1 SQVTM, CDR2 ANQGSEA. The DNA for the CDR3 is TGCAGCGTTTCCAACGGGTTACCCTCTAATGGGTACGAGCAGTACTTC. Translation: CSVSNGLPSNGYEQYF.

The V call is TRBV5-4, the J call TRBJ2-5, with TRBD2 as a possible D gene (6 bases). The CDR3 length is 15 residues. V gave up 0 bases and J gave up 4 bases, with 13 bases separating them. The germline CDR1 and CDR2 sequences are SGHNT and YYREEE (reference sequence). CDR3 sequence reads: CASSLVGRDGETQYF. Written as DNA, the CDR3 is TGTGCCAGCAGCTTGGTTGGGCGGGATGGAGAGACCCAGTACTTC.

This chain connects TRBV5-1 to TRBJ2-1, with 16 positions matching TRBD2. Trimming at V came to 2 bases and at J to 8 bases, leaving 7 bases not matched to a gene. Germline V gene sequence: CDR1 SGHRS, CDR2 YFSETQ. The CDR3 totals 17 residues. The CDR3 loop reads CASSFGTSGGVIDEQFF. The CDR3 DNA sequence: TGCGCCAGCAGCTTCGGGACTAGCGGGGGGGTTATAGATGAGCAGTTCTTC.

In its sample, this clonotype was seen a few times. The junction departs from the called germline gene at one end, perhaps through a read error. The chain carries TRBV10-3 and TRBJ1-5; D possibly corresponds to TRBD1 (6 bases). CDR1 and CDR2 (germline): ENHRY, SYGVKD. The CDR3 spans 13 residues. The DNA of the CDR3 is TGTGCCATCAGTCAGGGGAGCAATCAGCCCCGGCATTTT. Its protein product is CAISQGSNQPRHF.

This clonotype was detected a few times. This chain links TRBV7-2 with TRBJ2-3; TRBD2 agrees at 7 bases. The junction had 9 bases not matched to a gene; V was cut back by 2 bases and J by 4 bases. The CDR3 runs to 16 residues. Looked up from germline, CDR1 is SGHTA and CDR2 is FQGNSA. For the CDR3, the DNA is TGTGCCAGCAGCTTACTAGGACTAGGTTTCTCAGATACGCAGTATTTT. This encodes CASSLLGLGFSDTQYF. The variable domain in full, with the rest retrieved from reference TRBV7-2 and TRBJ2-3, is GAGVSQSPSNKVTEKGKDVELRCDPISGHTALYWYRQSLGQGLEFLIYFQGNSAPDKSGLPSDRFSAERTGGSVSTLTIQRTQQEDSAVYLCASSLLGLGFSDTQYFGPGTRLTVL.

This chain joins TRBV3-1 and TRBJ1-5; D possibly corresponds to TRBD1 (6 bases). Trimming took off 1 base at V and 2 bases at J, with 9 bases between the two ends. There are 15 residues in the CDR3. CDR1 and CDR2 from the germline V gene are LGHDT and YNNKEL (reference sequence). This CDR3 reads CASSQGQAGNQPQHF. In DNA form, the CDR3 reads TGTGCCAGCAGCCAAGGACAGGCCGGCAATCAGCCCCAGCATTTT.

The table lists this clonotype with a few counts. The V gene is TRBV12-3 or TRBV12-4, the J gene TRBJ2-5; the match to TRBD2 covers 8 bases. The CDR3 sequence is 13 residues long. The V segment lost 6 bases and the J segment 3 bases; nucleotides outside the gene matches: 3. The CDR3 region is CASRSGGEETQYF. The CDR3 DNA reads TGTGCCAGCAGATCGGGGGGGGAAGAGACCCAGTACTTC.

The rearrangement uses TRBV27 and TRBJ2-5, with TRBD2 matching over 7 bases. The CDR3 extends over 14 amino acids. From germline, CDR1 is MNHEY and CDR2 SMNVEV (reference sequence). V lost 3 bases, J lost 1 base, and 2 bases stayed unmatched. The CDR3 DNA reads as TGTGCCAGCAGTTTTCTAGCGGCCCAAGAGACCCAGTACTTC. This codes for CASSFLAAQETQYF.